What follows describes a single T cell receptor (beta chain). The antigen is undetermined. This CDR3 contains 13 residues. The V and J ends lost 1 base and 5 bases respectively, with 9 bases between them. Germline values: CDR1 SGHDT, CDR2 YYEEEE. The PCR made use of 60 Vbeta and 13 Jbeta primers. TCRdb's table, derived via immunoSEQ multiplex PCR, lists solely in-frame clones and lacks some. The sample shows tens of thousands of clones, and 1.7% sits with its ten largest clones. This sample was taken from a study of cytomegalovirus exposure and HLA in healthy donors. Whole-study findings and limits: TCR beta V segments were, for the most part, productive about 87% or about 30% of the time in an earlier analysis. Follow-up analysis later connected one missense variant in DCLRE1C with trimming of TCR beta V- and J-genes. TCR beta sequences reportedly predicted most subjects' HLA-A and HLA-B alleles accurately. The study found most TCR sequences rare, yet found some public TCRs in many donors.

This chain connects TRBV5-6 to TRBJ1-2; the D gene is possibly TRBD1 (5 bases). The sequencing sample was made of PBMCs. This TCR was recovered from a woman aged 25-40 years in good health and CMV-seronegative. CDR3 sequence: CASSLLQDYGYTF. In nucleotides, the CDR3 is TGTGCCAGCAGCTTGTTACAGGATTATGGCTACACCTTC.